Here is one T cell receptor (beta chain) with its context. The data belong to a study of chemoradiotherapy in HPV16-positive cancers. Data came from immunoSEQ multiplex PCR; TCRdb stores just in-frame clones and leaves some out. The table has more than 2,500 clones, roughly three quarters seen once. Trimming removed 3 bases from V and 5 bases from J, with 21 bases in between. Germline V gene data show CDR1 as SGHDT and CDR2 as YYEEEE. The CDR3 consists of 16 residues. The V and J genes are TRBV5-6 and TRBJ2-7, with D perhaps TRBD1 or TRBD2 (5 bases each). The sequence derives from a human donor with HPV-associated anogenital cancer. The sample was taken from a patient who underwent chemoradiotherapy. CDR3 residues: CASSSWGNRRFHEQYF. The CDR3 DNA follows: TGTGCCAGCAGCTCCTGGGGGAACAGGAGGTTCCACGAGCAGTACTTC.